This T cell receptor (beta chain) appears in the sequencing data of a study of early T cells in non-severe SARS-CoV-2 infection. Turning to the study itself: Unpaired chains resulted from sequencing bulk RNA of unsorted whole blood. Study-level findings and limits: Matching with VDJdb favored anti-spike CD8 responses (missing private and CD4 specificities).

The CDR3 extends over 14 amino acids. CDR1 and CDR2 (germline): DFQATT, SNEGSKA (reference sequence). The germline V and J ends were trimmed by 0 bases and 2 bases, with 10 bases remaining between them. The TCR library protocol was used to attach unique molecular identifiers. These identifiers were attached to individual cDNA molecules. Via MiXCR, TCRdb re-called the 5' RACE reads, giving one row per CDR3 protein. The data contain tens of thousands of distinct CDR3 sequences, about 5.9% of them singletons. In regard to this clonotype: Its antigen is not identified.

Sequencing used whole blood. The chain recombines TRBV20-1 with TRBJ2-5; D is perhaps TRBD2 (5 bases). This sequence was found in an adult who was a healthcare worker with PCR-confirmed SARS-CoV-2 infection or an uninfected control (not recorded which). The CDR3 region has the DNA TGCAGTGCTAGAGAAACTGGGAGACAAGAGACCCAGTACTTC. This sequence encodes CSARETGRQETQYF.